This TCR beta chain was sequenced for a study of neurological immune-mediated disorders. Study-wide findings and caveats: CDR3 amino acid sequences of expanded clones were not shared across subjects, a result suggesting private repertoires in all groups. Expansion of TCR clones was greatest in HTLV-1-associated myelopathy and smallest in multiple sclerosis, where it fell below that of healthy controls.

Trimming cost V 0 bases and J 2 bases, with 7 bases left between them. The length of the CDR3 is 14 residues. Germline-derived CDR1 and CDR2 are SGHRS and YFSETQ. TCRdb fed the 5' RACE reads into MiXCR, producing one record per CDR3 protein. This table holds roughly 76,000 distinct CDR3 sequences, 3.2% found once. This clonotype was observed many times. Its specificity is not known. The material sequenced was PBMCs. The gene calls are TRBV5-1 and TRBJ2-3; D not resolved. This receptor was taken from a woman in her fifties or sixties with multiple sclerosis. CDR3 sequence reads: CASSLAANTDTQYF. As DNA, the CDR3 is TGCGCCAGCAGCTTGGCGGCTAACACAGATACGCAGTATTTT.